The rows below give T cell receptor beta chains drawn from one sample of a study of T-cell memory formation after mild COVID-19. TCRdb passed the 5' RACE reads through MiXCR, listing each CDR3 protein once. The data hold a few hundred thousand distinct CDR3 sequences, with roughly 9.4% observed a single time. Sequences were obtained from PBMCs or a T cell subset sorted from them (not recorded which). Every receptor here comes from a man younger than 30 who had mild COVID-19 (a few samples of this study predate the infection). Cell type and time point are not known. CDR3s include the opening cysteine and the closing phenylalanine or tryptophan. D genes are given only for firm matches. The size of a clone is reported for some rows only, either as once, few or many, or as a class for expanded clones.

NA,TRBJ1-2,NA,TRBV19,CASSIVYRNGGYTF,TGTGCCAGTAGTATAGTGTACCGAAATGGCGGCTACACCTTC
NA,TRBJ2-3,NA,TRBV29-1,CSALRDADTQYF,TGCAGCGCCTTAAGGGACGCAGATACGCAGTATTTT
NA,TRBJ1-1,few,TRBV7-9,CASSLLDTEAFF,TGTGCCAGCAGCTTATTAGACACTGAAGCTTTCTTT
NA,TRBJ1-1,NA,TRBV7-8,CASSLVRGVNTEAFF,TGTGCCAGCAGCTTAGTGAGAGGGGTGAACACTGAAGCTTTCTTT
NA,TRBJ2-7,NA,TRBV12-3/TRBV12-4,CASSLPGGAEQYF,TGTGCCAGCAGTTTACCAGGAGGGGCCGAGCAGTACTTC
NA,TRBJ2-7,many,TRBV4-3,CASSQDTRRGHSYEQYF,TGCGCCAGCAGCCAAGATACTCGGCGGGGGCACTCCTACGAGCAGTACTTC
TRBD2,TRBJ2-3,few,TRBV12-3/TRBV12-4,CASSRTSGGRSDTQYF,TGTGCCAGCAGTCGGACTAGCGGGGGGAGGTCAGATACGCAGTATTTT
TRBD1,TRBJ1-1,many,TRBV6-5,CASSLDRGDEAFF,TGTGCCAGCAGCCTGGACAGGGGCGATGAAGCTTTCTTT
NA,TRBJ2-6,few,TRBV30,CAWRIGYGANVLTF,TGTGCCTGGAGAATAGGATATGGGGCCAACGTCCTGACTTTC
NA,TRBJ2-3,many,TRBV5-1,CASSLDGTSTDTQYF,TGCGCCAGCAGCTTGGACGGCACTAGCACAGATACGCAGTATTTT
TRBD2,TRBJ2-3,few,TRBV12-3/TRBV12-4,CASNFGGADTQYF,TGTGCCAGCAATTTCGGGGGGGCAGATACGCAGTATTTT
TRBD1,TRBJ2-7,NA,TRBV7-6,CASSLATGGNYLYEQYF,TGTGCCAGCAGCTTAGCGACAGGGGGCAATTACCTATACGAGCAGTACTTC
NA,TRBJ2-1,few,TRBV24-1,CATSDPQGSSYNEQFF,TGTGCCACCAGTGACCCCCAGGGGAGCTCCTACAATGAGCAGTTCTTC
TRBD2,TRBJ2-2,NA,TRBV4-1,CASSQAEGAGADTGELFF,TGCGCCAGCAGCCAAGCCGAGGGAGCGGGGGCTGACACCGGGGAGCTGTTTTTT
NA,TRBJ2-2,few,TRBV11-2,CASSWGRDTTGELFF,TGTGCCAGCAGCTGGGGACGGGACACCACCGGGGAGCTGTTTTTT
TRBD2,TRBJ2-7,NA,TRBV5-1,CASRGVTSGDYEQYF,TGCGCCAGCAGGGGTGTCACTAGCGGGGATTACGAGCAGTACTTC
NA,TRBJ2-1,few,TRBV19,CASSMEGGLIDEQFF,TGTGCCAGTAGTATGGAAGGGGGGCTTATCGATGAGCAGTTCTTC
NA,TRBJ2-1,once,TRBV3-1,CASSPDSGWNEQFF,TGTGCCAGCAGCCCCGACAGCGGGTGGAATGAGCAGTTCTTC
NA,TRBJ2-6,NA,TRBV5-1,CASSPKPEGANVLTF,TGCGCCAGCAGCCCTAAACCCGAGGGGGCCAACGTCCTGACTTTC
NA,TRBJ1-2,many,TRBV12-5,CASGLFAGDNYGYTF,TGTGCTAGTGGTTTGTTTGCAGGGGATAACTATGGCTACACCTTC
NA,TRBJ2-3,few,TRBV4-1,CASSQDPSESATDTQYF,TGCGCCAGCAGCCAAGATCCCTCAGAGTCTGCCACAGATACGCAGTATTTT
NA,TRBJ1-4,NA,TRBV11-1,CASSLATGGKLFF,TGTGCCAGCAGCTTAGCGACGGGGGGGAAACTGTTTTTT
NA,TRBJ1-2,NA,TRBV4-3,CASSQGQVANYGYTF,TGCGCCAGCAGCCAAGGACAAGTAGCTAACTATGGCTACACCTTC
NA,TRBJ2-7,NA,TRBV5-1,CASSLVAGSSYEQYF,TGCGCCAGCAGCTTGGTCGCGGGGAGCTCCTACGAGCAGTACTTC
NA,TRBJ1-5,NA,TRBV7-9,CASSSDGWTNQPQHF,TGTGCCAGCAGCTCGGACGGCTGGACCAATCAGCCCCAGCATTTT
NA,TRBJ1-1,NA,TRBV11-2,CASTQPLTGFNTEAFF,TGTGCCAGCACCCAGCCTCTGACAGGCTTTAACACTGAAGCTTTCTTT
NA,TRBJ1-5,few,TRBV12-3/TRBV12-4,CASSPGTANSNQPQHF,TGTGCCAGCAGTCCCGGGACGGCAAATAGCAATCAGCCCCAGCATTTT
NA,TRBJ2-5,few,TRBV4-2,CASSHGTGGETQYF,TGTGCCAGCAGCCACGGGACTGGAGGAGAGACCCAGTACTTC
NA,TRBJ1-3,few,TRBV24-1,CATGRGLGNTIYF,TGTGCCACCGGACGGGGGCTCGGAAACACCATATATTTT
NA,TRBJ1-4,few,TRBV7-8,CASSHTRESWREKLFF,TGTGCCAGCAGTCATACCCGGGAGTCCTGGAGGGAAAAACTGTTTTTT
NA,TRBJ2-3,NA,TRBV15,CATSRASYSGDTQYF,TGTGCCACCAGCAGGGCCTCCTATTCGGGGGATACGCAGTATTTT
NA,TRBJ2-3,few,TRBV11-2,CASSSPSDTQYF,TGTGCCAGCAGCTCTCCCTCTGATACGCAGTATTTT
NA,TRBJ2-1,few,TRBV5-1,CARLTPRKAYHLTYNEQFF,TGCGCCAGACTGACACCGCGAAAGGCGTATCACCTGACCTACAATGAGCAGTTCTTC
NA,TRBJ1-2,many,TRBV4-3,CASSQVGAGDSPHDGYTF,TGCGCCAGCAGCCAAGTGGGGGCAGGGGATTCCCCGCATGACGGCTACACCTTC
NA,TRBJ2-5,NA,TRBV28,CAIEATGTQYF,TGTGCCATCGAAGCAACAGGGACCCAGTACTTC
NA,TRBJ2-3,few,TRBV7-2,CASSLNSPDTQYF,TGTGCCAGCAGCTTAAACTCTCCAGATACGCAGTATTTT
NA,TRBJ2-1,few,TRBV20-1,CSAPGRWNYNEQFF,TGCAGTGCTCCGGGACGTTGGAACTACAATGAGCAGTTCTTC
NA,TRBJ1-5,NA,TRBV19,CASIPGNPAYSNQPQHF,TGTGCCAGTATCCCGGGGAATCCGGCTTATAGCAATCAGCCCCAGCATTTT
NA,TRBJ2-2,NA,TRBV9,CASRDPATNGELFF,TGTGCCAGCCGGGACCCCGCCACGAACGGGGAGCTGTTTTTT
TRBD2,TRBJ2-1,NA,TRBV20-1,CSARGSGSGVSSYNEQFF,TGCAGTGCTAGAGGATCCGGTAGCGGGGTCAGCTCCTACAATGAGCAGTTCTTC
TRBD1,TRBJ2-7,few,TRBV7-3,CASSSGTGIYEQYF,TGTGCCAGCAGCTCCGGGACAGGGATCTACGAGCAGTACTTC
NA,TRBJ2-1,few,TRBV14,CASSQDGAASSYNEQFF,TGTGCCAGCAGCCAAGACGGCGCGGCTAGCTCCTACAATGAGCAGTTCTTC
NA,TRBJ2-7,few,TRBV7-9,CASSGGSYEQYF,TGTGCCAGCAGCGGGGGGTCCTACGAGCAGTACTTC
NA,TRBJ2-1,few,TRBV6-2/TRBV6-3,CASSPGTTQFF,TGTGCCAGCAGTCCCGGGACGACGCAGTTCTTC
NA,TRBJ1-2,NA,TRBV6-2/TRBV6-3,CASQTGTDYGYTF,TGTGCCAGCCAAACCGGGACCGACTATGGCTACACCTTC
NA,TRBJ2-2,NA,TRBV10-3,CAITNTGELFF,TGTGCCATCACCAACACCGGGGAGCTGTTTTTT
NA,TRBJ2-3,few,TRBV29-1,CSVEEGSSDTQYF,TGCAGCGTTGAAGAAGGAAGTTCAGATACGCAGTATTTT
NA,TRBJ1-1,NA,TRBV6-2/TRBV6-3,CASISTGNTEAFF,TGTGCCAGCATAAGTACAGGGAACACTGAAGCTTTCTTT
TRBD1,TRBJ2-2,NA,TRBV7-2,CASSLTGPDTGELFF,TGTGCCAGCAGCTTGACAGGGCCGGACACCGGGGAGCTGTTTTTT
NA,TRBJ2-3,NA,TRBV10-2,CASSPMGGRDTQYF,TGCGCCAGCAGTCCTATGGGGGGGCGGGATACGCAGTATTTT